This T cell receptor beta chain derives from a study of post-analysis software for immune sequencing data. Study findings and constraints: Compared against controls, patients with multiple sclerosis displayed significantly lower normalized Chao1 diversity. F-measure co-clustering was strong for batch-matched samples. TRBV5-6, TRBV5-1 and TRBV20-1 belonged to a set of roughly five TRBV segments that were more frequent in patients than controls.

The germline V gene encodes CDR1 DFQATT and CDR2 SNEGSKA (reference sequence). There are 12 residues in the CDR3. Deletions cut 4 bases from V and 3 bases from J, with 7 bases between. Unique molecular identifiers had been added to the TCR beta cDNA libraries. When 1 to 10 million T cells were used, they gave about 550,000 cDNA molecules. TCRdb re-called the PCR reads through MiXCR, storing one row per CDR3 protein. The table has 750,000 to 950,000 distinct CDR3 sequences, roughly 50% seen once. This clonotype was observed a few times. Its antigen is not identified. The sequence was obtained from a girl aged 5-17 years with multiple sclerosis. This rearrangement joins TRBV20-1 to TRBJ2-1; D perhaps matches TRBD2 (5 bases). Sequencing was carried out using blood. CDR3 protein: CSANSDYNEQFF. Here the CDR3 DNA reads TGCAGTGCTAATAGCGACTACAATGAGCAGTTCTTC.